This TCR beta chain is drawn from a study of T cell changes during pregnancy in multiple sclerosis. The method was immunoSEQ multiplex PCR; TCRdb's version includes in-frame clones alone and lacks a portion of them. The table lists some 80,000 clones, roughly 96% of them singletons. The clonotype was recovered from a female donor with multiple sclerosis, enrolled in a pregnancy study. The sequences come from peripheral blood, collected in the second trimester of pregnancy.

CDR3 in amino acids: CASSPMGARYEQYF. The CDR3 DNA reads as TGTGCCAGCAGTCCTATGGGGGCGAGGTACGAGCAGTACTTC. The chain employs TRBV27 and TRBJ2-7; weak D call: TRBD1 (6 bases). The germline CDR1 and CDR2 sequences are MNHEY and SMNVEV (reference sequence). V was trimmed by 5 bases and J by 4 bases, leaving 15 bases between them. There are 14 residues in the CDR3.